This is a list of T cell receptor beta chains from one sample in a study of shared clonotypes between healthy human individuals. Assay: immunoSEQ multiplex PCR; the TCRdb copy retains only in-frame clones and omits some. The data hold about a million clones, with 60% to 85% observed a single time. The material sequenced was memory CD4+ T cells sorted from blood. These receptors came from a man aged 18 to 30 in good health. CDR3s include the opening cysteine and the closing phenylalanine or tryptophan. Fields, in order: CDR3 length, V gene, D gene, clone size, J gene, CDR3 DNA, CDR3 protein. A D gene is named only where the DNA matches it firmly. Expanded clones are given a class, and other clones once, few, many or no size at all.

cdr3_length: 15; v_call: TRBV29-1; d_call: TRBD1; clone_size: few; j_call: TRBJ2-2; cdr3_nt: TGCAGCGTTGGGAAGACAGGGGGCGTGAACGGGGAGCTGTTTTTT; cdr3_aa: CSVGKTGGVNGELFF
cdr3_length: 12; v_call: TRBV4-1; d_call: NA; clone_size: NA; j_call: TRBJ1-2; cdr3_nt: TGCGCCAGCAGCCAAGGAAACCACGGCTACACCTTC; cdr3_aa: CASSQGNHGYTF
cdr3_length: 14; v_call: TRBV5-5; d_call: NA; clone_size: NA; j_call: TRBJ2-4; cdr3_nt: TGTGCCAGCAGAACAGGGCCCTCCGGGAACATTCAGTACTTC; cdr3_aa: CASRTGPSGNIQYF
cdr3_length: 11; v_call: TRBV25-1; d_call: TRBD1; clone_size: NA; j_call: TRBJ2-7; cdr3_nt: TGTGCCAGCAGTGGGGGGACAGGGTATTACTTC; cdr3_aa: CASSGGTGYYF
cdr3_length: 13; v_call: TRBV19; d_call: NA; clone_size: NA; j_call: TRBJ2-7; cdr3_nt: TGTGCCAGTAGTAGAAGGGCCCCGGGGGAGCAGTACTTC; cdr3_aa: CASSRRAPGEQYF
cdr3_length: 13; v_call: TRBV19; d_call: NA; clone_size: NA; j_call: TRBJ2-5; cdr3_nt: TGTGCCAGTAGTATCTCGGTACAAGAGACCCAGTACTTC; cdr3_aa: CASSISVQETQYF
cdr3_length: 14; v_call: TRBV2; d_call: NA; clone_size: few; j_call: TRBJ2-7; cdr3_nt: TGTGCCAGCAGTGGTTCTGGACATAGCTACGAGCAGTACTTC; cdr3_aa: CASSGSGHSYEQYF
cdr3_length: 15; v_call: TRBV7-2; d_call: NA; clone_size: NA; j_call: TRBJ2-3; cdr3_nt: TGTGCCAGCAGCCTCAGGGGGGCCAGCACAGATACGCAGTATTTT; cdr3_aa: CASSLRGASTDTQYF
cdr3_length: 16; v_call: TRBV5-4; d_call: NA; clone_size: once; j_call: TRBJ2-7; cdr3_nt: TGTGCCAGCAGCTCCGGCGCAGTGGCATCAGCCTACGAGCAGTACTTC; cdr3_aa: CASSSGAVASAYEQYF
cdr3_length: 14; v_call: TRBV10-3; d_call: NA; clone_size: NA; j_call: TRBJ1-5; cdr3_nt: TGTGCCATCAGTGAGTCCAGGGTTAATCAGCCCCAGCATTTT; cdr3_aa: CAISESRVNQPQHF
cdr3_length: 12; v_call: TRBV28; d_call: NA; clone_size: NA; j_call: TRBJ1-4; cdr3_nt: TGTGCCAGCCAACTGATTGGAGAAAAACTGTTTTTT; cdr3_aa: CASQLIGEKLFF
cdr3_length: 15; v_call: TRBV6-5; d_call: TRBD1; clone_size: NA; j_call: TRBJ2-3; cdr3_nt: TGTGCCAGCAGTTCCGGACAGGGGGGGATGGATACGCAGTATTTT; cdr3_aa: CASSSGQGGMDTQYF
cdr3_length: 16; v_call: TRBV6-6; d_call: TRBD1; clone_size: NA; j_call: TRBJ1-6; cdr3_nt: TGTGCCAGCAGTTACTCGCAGGGGGCGGGAAATTCACCCCTCCACTTT; cdr3_aa: CASSYSQGAGNSPLHF
cdr3_length: 12; v_call: TRBV7-8; d_call: NA; clone_size: NA; j_call: TRBJ1-2; cdr3_nt: TGTGCCAGCAGCTTAGAAGCGTATGGCTACACCTTC; cdr3_aa: CASSLEAYGYTF
cdr3_length: 14; v_call: TRBV10-3; d_call: TRBD2; clone_size: NA; j_call: TRBJ2-3; cdr3_nt: TGTGCCATCGGGCGACTAGCGGGGTCAAATACGCAGTATTTT; cdr3_aa: CAIGRLAGSNTQYF
cdr3_length: 16; v_call: TRBV5-1; d_call: TRBD1; clone_size: NA; j_call: TRBJ2-3; cdr3_nt: TGCGCCAGCAGCTTGGGAGGACAGGCCAACACAGATACGCAGTATTTT; cdr3_aa: CASSLGGQANTDTQYF
cdr3_length: 14; v_call: TRBV10-3; d_call: NA; clone_size: few; j_call: TRBJ2-7; cdr3_nt: TGTGCCATCAGTGGGACCGGGGCCTCCTACGAGCAGTACTTC; cdr3_aa: CAISGTGASYEQYF
cdr3_length: 14; v_call: TRBV29-1; d_call: NA; clone_size: few; j_call: TRBJ1-1; cdr3_nt: TGCAGCGTTGGGCAGGGGATGTTGAACACTGAAGCTTTCTTT; cdr3_aa: CSVGQGMLNTEAFF
cdr3_length: 15; v_call: TRBV6-5; d_call: TRBD2; clone_size: few; j_call: TRBJ2-1; cdr3_nt: TGTGCCAGCAGTTCGACTAGCGGGAGGTACAATGAGCAGTTCTTC; cdr3_aa: CASSSTSGRYNEQFF